This TCR beta chain was identified in a study of cytomegalovirus exposure and HLA in healthy donors. Study context: HLA-typed donors were the source of roughly 80 million unique TCRs held in an early data release. Points from the study as a whole: Most TCR sequences proved rare, with some public TCRs found in many donors. According to reports, the classifier identified cytomegalovirus status with high specificity and sensitivity. When presence/absence was analysed, sequencing depth was taken to be roughly uniform across donors.

A multiplex PCR was run with 60 Vbeta primers and 13 Jbeta primers. The table came from immunoSEQ multiplex PCR; TCRdb's copy has only in-frame clones and leaves some out. This table holds more than 80,000 clones, roughly 70% found once. Comment on this clone: What it binds is not known.

V was shortened by 5 bases and J by 2 bases, with 16 bases between the two germline ends. Germline loops: CDR1 SGHTA, CDR2 FQGTGA. The CDR3 totals 17 residues. The V and J genes are TRBV7-3 and TRBJ2-6; tentative D call: TRBD1 (7 bases). Sequenced material: PBMCs. This TCR was sampled from a male donor in good health and CMV-seropositive. The CDR3 spells CASSMNPGGTGANVLTF. In DNA form, the CDR3 reads TGTGCCAGCAGCATGAACCCAGGGGGGACTGGGGCCAACGTCCTGACTTTC. Looking up the rest from reference TRBV7-3 and TRBJ2-6 gives the full variable domain: GAGVSQTPSNKVTEKGKYVELRCDPISGHTALYWYRQSLGQGPEFLIYFQGTGAADDSGLPNDRFFAVRPEGSVSTLKIQRTERGDSAVYLCASSMNPGGTGANVLTFGAGSRLTVL.